This note documents a single T cell receptor beta chain sequence. This clone has ten or more counts. What this receptor recognizes is not known. No base-level quality is on record; no much larger clone is a single base apart. This sample is part of a study of shared clonotypes between healthy human individuals (dated by TCRdb to the early 2020s). For the study in its entirety: A few men and a couple of women, aged 18 to 49 years, made up the cohort. Per donor, three plates each were used for CD4 naive and CD4 memory, two for CD8 naive, and one for CD8 memory. To estimate repertoire size and how much clonotype sharing occurs between individuals, the study deeply sequenced the blood TCR repertoires of 5 or 6 healthy adults. To increase sequencing depth and limit assay-specific biases, different laboratories used diverse techniques to prepare libraries and sequence TCR repertoires. Per donor, leukapheresis produced somewhere between about 0.85 and 9.5 billion PBMCs.

V has 0 bases trimmed and J has 5 bases trimmed; junction bases matching no gene number 7. CDR3 length: 16 amino acids, cysteine to phenylalanine. Kept here is only the CDR3 DNA, which spans 48 bases and is read in frame from base 1. CDR1 MNHNS and CDR2 SASEGT are derived from the germline V gene. The donors were healthy, HIV-negative adults who had no recently reported acute infections or vaccinations. Every donor was a Caucasian adult living in Nashville, Tennessee, USA. CD4+ T cells were enriched by magnetic negative selection; naive cells were then positively selected on CD45RA, and the negative fraction formed the memory subset. After blood collection by leukapheresis, PBMCs were isolated using Ficoll-Histopaque density gradient centrifugation and then cryopreserved in the vapor phase of liquid nitrogen. Analytical flow cytometry was used to check the purity and quantity of each magnetically sorted T cell population. Genomic DNA was isolated from each sorted fraction and quantified by UV absorbance on a Nanodrop 2000c.

TCR CDR3 regions were amplified from genomic DNA by multiplex PCR using the deep immunoSEQ assay. For each cell subset, the extracted genomic DNA was distributed evenly across all wells of several immunoSEQ 96-well plates, and each plate served as one replicate. Each replicate PCR for sorted subsets received roughly 0.2 ug genomic DNA, equal to about 30,000 T cell genomes. The purified libraries were quantified using a Qubit 3.0 fluorometer, sized with a Bioanalyzer 2100, and then quantified again using the KAPA Library Quantification kit. Each immunoSEQ 96-well plate was sequenced on its own single-read 150-cycle Illumina NextSeq 550 flow cell. Regarding the original processing steps: Because the immunoSEQ output held only junctional sequences and lacked quality scores, the filtering could not match the filtering applied to full-length reads. To assign V/J genes and CDR3, sequences were annotated against IMGT germline references using PyIR, a Python wrapper for IgBLAST v1.9. Reads were filtered out if the reads had weak V/J assignments (E-value above 1e-6), no CDR3, stop codons, out-of-frame junctions, or ambiguous translated residues. V3J clonotypes were defined as sequences sharing an identical inferred V gene, J gene, and CDR3 amino acid sequence. Percentage overlap between repertoires was calculated by dividing the number of shared unique clonotypes by the size of the smaller repertoire. RTK rarefaction, the Chao1 estimator, and Recon v2.1 estimates of unobserved clonotypes were used to assess repertoire richness. Generation probabilities were computed with OLGA for all TCRbeta clonotypes obtained by the gDNA method from a few donors. TCRdb obtained this table from immuneACCESS and retained in-frame rearrangements with V and J assigned. These tables miss some clones; where compared with another copy, unresolved V genes account for less than half of the shortfall, and the remainder is unexplained. D and trimming were read from the DNA, whereas the V and J calls and clone size are those reported in that table. The sample has about 1.1 million clones on record, around 78% of them singletons. Of the sample, about 0.52% is held by the ten largest clones.

Paper-wide results and their limitations: Because the study included a small number of donors, the genetic and exposure-history diversity represented was limited. Based on pairwise subsampling, the degree of clonotype sharing among donors was expected to be affected by sequencing depth. Even with the large sequencing depth, rarefaction of the sorted-subset datasets indicated that sequencing was incomplete. Only blood was sampled, and tissue TCR repertoires likely differ from those in blood. Compared with non-shared clonotypes, the clonotypes found in all four sorted-subset donors had higher generation probabilities. Sharing across several donors was observed for around 4.8% of naive CD4, 3.5% of naive CD8, 2.3% of memory CD4, and around 0.4% of memory CD8 clonotypes. Naive subsets generally had larger estimated clonotype richness than memory subsets.

The receptor comes from a man between 18 and 35 years old in good health. Some clones in this sample may be carry-over from other donors' samples. The sample was memory CD4+ T cells from PBMCs. The label giving this sample's cell subset or site can be read as: CD45RA-negative fraction. The chain is encoded by TRBV6-1 joined to TRBJ2-7; 10 nucleotides in the junction match TRBD2. The DNA sequence follows: TGTGCCAGCAGTGAAGCTCCAGCGGGAGGGCCCCACGAGCAGTACTTC. This gives the protein CASSEAPAGGPHEQYF.